This is a list of T cell receptor beta chains from one sample in a study of regulatory T cells in long-lasting Graves disease. MiXCR was run by TCRdb on the multiplex PCR reads, yielding one entry per CDR3 protein. This sample yields under 350,000 distinct CDR3 sequences, of which more than 20% are seen a single time; just over 55% belongs to the top ten. The sequencing here drew on peripheral blood mononuclear cells (PBMCs), taken when the disease was refractory, from a patient treated with antithyroid drugs. Receptors originate from a female donor with Graves disease. The CDR3 runs from the conserved cysteine through the conserved F or W. A D gene is named only where the DNA matches it firmly. For some rows the clone size is stated as once, few or many, or as a class when expanded; others skip it.

D	V	J	size	DNA	CDR3
.	TRBV7-2	TRBJ1-2	.	TGTGCCAGCAGCTCGCCACAAGCTAACTATGGCTACACCTTC	CASSSPQANYGYTF
.	TRBV3-1	TRBJ1-1	many	TGTGCCAGCAGCCAAGCCCCACACGGCACTGAAGCTTTCTTT	CASSQAPHGTEAFF
.	TRBV7-3	TRBJ2-6	.	TGTGCCAGCAGCTTACAGGCCCTTAGCTCTGGGGCCAACGTCCTGACTTTC	CASSLQALSSGANVLTF
.	TRBV25-1	TRBJ2-2	few	TGTGCCAGCTCACCCGGGACTGTCACCGGGGAGCTGTTTTTT	CASSPGTVTGELFF
.	TRBV7-2	TRBJ1-4	few	TGTGCCAGCAGCCCGGGCAGGTCGGGGACTAATGAAAAACTGTTTTTT	CASSPGRSGTNEKLFF
.	TRBV27	TRBJ1-6	few	TGTGCCAGCAGCCAAGGGCGTTATAATTCACCCCTCCACTTT	CASSQGRYNSPLHF
.	TRBV27	TRBJ2-7	many	TGTGCCAGCAGTCTGAGGGTAATAGGTACCGACGAGCAGTACTTC	CASSLRVIGTDEQYF
.	TRBV20-1	TRBJ2-4	.	TGCAGTGCTAGAGTGCCCAGCGGATATAAAAACATTCAGTACTTC	CSARVPSGYKNIQYF
TRBD1	TRBV6-1	TRBJ2-7	.	TGTGCCAGCACAAACCTCTACACAGGGGCCTACGAGCAGTACTTC	CASTNLYTGAYEQYF
.	TRBV28	TRBJ1-1	many	TGTGCCAGCAGTGGGAGGACTGAAGCTTTCTTT	CASSGRTEAFF
.	TRBV7-2	TRBJ1-5	.	TGTGCCAGCAGCTTAGAAGCGGGGGAGGATCAGCCCCAGCATTTT	CASSLEAGEDQPQHF
.	TRBV30	TRBJ2-7	few	TGTGCCTGGAGTGGGGGTGGTGACATTTTCTCCTACGAGCAGTACTTC	CAWSGGGDIFSYEQYF
TRBD2	TRBV12-3/TRBV12-4	TRBJ2-5	many	TGTGCCAGCAGTCCCGGGACTAGCGGGAGGTCAGGGGAGACCCAGTACTTC	CASSPGTSGRSGETQYF
.	TRBV9	TRBJ1-1	.	TGTGCCAGCAGCTTCCAACTACAAGACACTGAAGCTTTCTTT	CASSFQLQDTEAFF
.	TRBV7-9	TRBJ1-2	few	TGTGCCAGCAGCTCGCGGACGGTTAGCTATGGCTACACCTTC	CASSSRTVSYGYTF
.	TRBV18	TRBJ1-2	.	TGTGCCAGCTCACCAGAGGCCAGCGGATATGGCTACACCTTC	CASSPEASGYGYTF
.	TRBV5-4	TRBJ1-2	few	TGTGCCAGCGGACGGGAAGACCGAATGGGGGGCTACACCTTC	CASGREDRMGGYTF
.	TRBV2	TRBJ1-4	many	TGTGCCAGCTTGCCGGACCGTGCAACTAATGAAAAACTGTTTTTT	CASLPDRATNEKLFF
TRBD1	TRBV10-3	TRBJ1-2	.	TGTGCCATTCAGGGGGACCGGGATGGCTACACCTTC	CAIQGDRDGYTF
TRBD2	TRBV7-8	TRBJ2-7	.	TGTGCCAGCAGCTTAGTGGGTAGCGGGATGTCCTACGAGCAGTACTTC	CASSLVGSGMSYEQYF
.	TRBV12-3/TRBV12-4	TRBJ2-4	few	TGTGCCAGCAGTATGGGCACCCGTCTGTACTTC	CASSMGTRLYF
.	TRBV20-1	TRBJ2-7	.	TGCAGAGCGTCGACCGAGACCTACGAGCAGTACTTC	CRASTETYEQYF
.	TRBV7-3	TRBJ2-2	many	TGTGCCAGCAGCATGGACCGACGCGACACCGGGGAGCTGTTTTTT	CASSMDRRDTGELFF
.	TRBV20-1	TRBJ2-2	many	TGCAGTGCTGAAACAGGTGACTTCACCGGGGAGCTGTTTTTT	CSAETGDFTGELFF
.	TRBV19	TRBJ1-2	.	TGTGCCAGTAGTCCTGTTATAGGGATACCTGCCTATGGCTACACCTTC	CASSPVIGIPAYGYTF
.	TRBV30	TRBJ1-5	.	TGTGCCTGGAATTCCCCCAATCAGCCCCAGCATTTT	CAWNSPNQPQHF
.	TRBV5-1	TRBJ2-1	once	TGCGCCAGCAGCGAAGCGGTGGAGCAGTTCTTC	CASSEAVEQFF
.	TRBV28	TRBJ2-2	many	TGTGCCAGCAGTTTCCCGGCAGGAGGTGCCGGGGAGCTGTTTTTT	CASSFPAGGAGELFF
.	TRBV29-1	TRBJ2-7	few	TGCAGCGTGGCCTATGCCGCGGACTCCTACGAGCGGTACTTC	CSVAYAADSYERYF
.	TRBV12-3/TRBV12-4	TRBJ2-7	.	TGTGCCAGCAGTTTTACCGGCGGCGGGGTTACCTACGAGCAGTACTTC	CASSFTGGGVTYEQYF
TRBD1	TRBV7-3	TRBJ1-1	.	TGTGCCAGCAGCTTACGGGGACCTCCGGGACAGGGCGTAGAAGCTTTCTTT	CASSLRGPPGQGVEAFF
.	TRBV7-9	TRBJ1-1	.	TGTGCCAGCCTACCCGAAGGGGGAATAACGGGCGCTGAAGCTTTCTTT	CASLPEGGITGAEAFF
TRBD2	TRBV6-5	TRBJ2-7	many	TGTGCCAGCAGTTACGGAGCTAGCGGGGACTACGAGCAGTACTTC	CASSYGASGDYEQYF
.	TRBV11-2	TRBJ2-1	.	TGTGCCAGCTCCAAGGGCTACAATGAGCAGTTCTTC	CASSKGYNEQFF
TRBD2	TRBV7-8	TRBJ2-7	many	TGTGCCAGCAGGGAGTCCGGGACTAACGAGCAGTACTTC	CASRESGTNEQYF
.	TRBV7-2	TRBJ2-7	many	TGTGCCAGCAGCTTATCCCCAGGCCCCTACGAGCAGTACTTC	CASSLSPGPYEQYF
.	TRBV7-2	TRBJ1-4	few	TGTGCCAGCAGCTTACCAGAAGCTAATGAAAAACTGTTTTTT	CASSLPEANEKLFF
.	TRBV11-1	TRBJ2-7	many	TGTGCCAGCAGCTTTGGTGGCAGGGTAGGCGGCGAGCAGTACTTC	CASSFGGRVGGEQYF
TRBD1	TRBV20-1	TRBJ1-1	many	TGCAGTGCTGGGGCTGCAGGGGGGACTGAAGCTTTCTTT	CSAGAAGGTEAFF
.	TRBV6-2/TRBV6-3	TRBJ2-5	few	TGTGCCAGCAGTTGGGGTGGTGGGGAGACCCAGTACTTC	CASSWGGGETQYF
TRBD1	TRBV10-3	TRBJ2-5	few	TGTGCCATCAGTTACGGACAGGGTGACCAAGAGACCCAGTACTTC	CAISYGQGDQETQYF
TRBD1	TRBV5-8	TRBJ2-7	few	TGTGCCAGCAGCTCCCGGGACAGGGGTCTCCACGAGCAGTACTTC	CASSSRDRGLHEQYF
TRBD1	TRBV10-1	TRBJ2-2	few	TGCGCCAGTCAAGGGACAGGTCGGGAGCTGTTTTTT	CASQGTGRELFF
.	TRBV15	TRBJ2-3	few	TGTGCCACCAGCAGAGATCGATGGGGACAAGGGGGAACAGATACGCAGTATTTT	CATSRDRWGQGGTDTQYF
.	TRBV28	TRBJ1-2	many	TGTGCCACCACCGGGCCACCTGTCGGTAACTATGGCTACACCTTC	CATTGPPVGNYGYTF
TRBD1	TRBV9	TRBJ2-2	.	TGTGCCAGCAGCGTAGCTGCAGGGGGTGATAACACCGGGGAGCTGTTTTTT	CASSVAAGGDNTGELFF
.	TRBV6-4	TRBJ2-7	few	TGTGCCAGCAGTTACGATGAGGGTGGGGAGCAGTACTTC	CASSYDEGGEQYF